These 31 T cell receptor beta chains share one sample of origin, sequenced in a study of OX40 agonist ivuxolimab in advanced cancers. Measured with immunoSEQ multiplex PCR; TCRdb has only the in-frame clones, and not every one. The sample shows more than 60,000 clones, roughly 80% of them seen only once. This sample comprised CD4+ or CD8+ T cells sorted from blood, obtained in a trial of the OX40 agonist ivuxolimab. These receptors all come from an adult with an advanced solid tumor such as melanoma, head and neck, liver or kidney cancer.

This sequence joins TRBV7-2 and TRBJ2-5, with D unresolved. Trimming shortened V by 5 bases and J by 4 bases, and 14 bases separated the two germline ends. From germline, CDR1 is SGHTA and CDR2 FQGNSA. The CDR3 spans 14 residues. The CDR3 is CASSPRLRSETQYF. The CDR3 nucleotides read TGTGCCAGCAGCCCGCGGTTAAGGTCAGAGACCCAGTACTTC.

This chain uses TRBV2 with TRBJ2-7; D remains ambiguous. V lost 6 bases and J 4 bases, leaving 7 bases between the germline ends. This CDR3 has 11 amino acids. Germline loops: CDR1 SNHLY, CDR2 FYNNEI. CDR3 coding DNA: TGTGCCAGCAGAGCAGCGTACGAGCAGTACTTC. Protein product: CASRAAYEQYF.

The table lists this clone with a count of one. The rearrangement links TRBV29-1 to TRBJ2-1; perhaps D is TRBD1 or TRBD2 (5 bases each). The CDR3 runs 14 residues. Germline CDR1 reads SQVTM; CDR2 reads ANQGSEA. V was clipped by 4 bases and J by 6 bases, with 16 bases between them. The CDR3 reads CSVVIVWGSNEQFF. DNA of the CDR3: TGCAGCGTTGTTATTGTATGGGGGAGCAATGAGCAGTTCTTC.

This clone was seen only once. The chain has TRBV19 and TRBJ1-5; 8 bases are shared with TRBD1. The CDR3 is made up of 15 amino acids. The germline gives CDR1 LNHDA, CDR2 SQIVND (reference sequence). The trim removed 5 bases at V and 5 bases at J, leaving 8 bases unmatched. The CDR3 DNA follows: TGTGCCAGTAGTTTCCCGGGACAGGATTATCAGCCCCAGCATTTT. Protein: CASSFPGQDYQPQHF.

V usage is TRBV19 and J usage is TRBJ2-3; TRBD1 matches at 7 bases. With V trimmed by 10 bases and J by 2 bases, 6 bases remained unmatched. The germline gives CDR1 LNHDA, CDR2 SQIVND (reference sequence). CDR3 length: 13 residues. CDR3 sequence: CATRDSNTDTQYF. As DNA, the CDR3 is TGTGCCACCAGGGACAGTAACACAGATACGCAGTATTTT. Together with reference TRBV19 and TRBJ2-3, the CDR3 gives the full variable domain: DGGITQSPKYLFRKEGQNVTLSCEQNLNHDAMYWYRQDPGQGLRLIYYSQIVNDFQKGDIAEGYSVSREKKESFPLTVTSAQKNPTAFYLCATRDSNTDTQYFGPGTRLTVL.

The gene calls are TRBV5-1 and TRBJ2-5; perhaps TRBD2 as D (6 bases). This CDR3 has 11 amino acids. Germline V gene sequence: CDR1 SGHRS, CDR2 YFSETQ. V was trimmed by 6 bases and J by 5 bases, leaving 8 bases between them. In DNA form, the CDR3 reads TGCGCCAGCACGGAGGGCGAGACCCAGTACTTC. It yields the protein CASTEGETQYF.

This clone was seen only a few times. The chain has TRBV4-1 and TRBJ1-5; a possible D gene is TRBD1 (6 bases). The CDR3 extends over 13 amino acids. Germline V gene lookup returns CDR1 MGHRA and CDR2 YSYEKL. Trimming shortened V by 2 bases and J by 5 bases, and 7 bases separated the two germline ends. The CDR3 is CASSQPGDQPQHF. In DNA form, the CDR3 reads TGCGCCAGCAGCCAACCAGGGGATCAGCCCCAGCATTTT.

The chain has TRBV6-6 and TRBJ2-3; unclear D gene. Germline V gene lookup returns CDR1 MNHNY and CDR2 SVGAGI (reference sequence). V lost 0 bases, J lost 0 bases, and 10 bases lay in between. This CDR3 region has 16 residues. CDR3 bases: TGTGCCAGCAGTTACTCGAACAGCGCTAGCACAGATACGCAGTATTTT. It encodes CASSYSNSASTDTQYF.

V and J are TRBV10-3 and TRBJ1-1; no firm D call. CDR1 ENHRY and CDR2 SYGVKD come from the germline V gene. This CDR3 is 14 amino acids long. The V end was cut by 7 bases, the J end by 4 bases, with 16 bases between. This CDR3 reads CAITPGGMITEAFF. CDR3 nucleotides: TGTGCCATCACCCCCGGAGGCATGATCACTGAAGCTTTCTTT.

The chain joins TRBV29-1 to TRBJ2-5, with 9 bases aligning to TRBD1. The CDR3 has 13 amino acids. Germline V gene sequence: CDR1 SQVTM, CDR2 ANQGSEA. V dropped 6 bases and J dropped 5; count of bases not matched to a gene: 7. CDR3 nucleotides: TGCAGCGTGTCGGGACAGGGTCCGGAGACCCAGTACTTC. This sequence encodes CSVSGQGPETQYF. Together with reference TRBV29-1 and TRBJ2-5, the CDR3 gives the full variable domain: SAVISQKPSRDICQRGTSLTIQCQVDSQVTMMFWYRQQPGQSLTLIATANQGSEATYESGFVIDKFPISRPNLTFSTLTVSNMSPEDSSIYLCSVSGQGPETQYFGPGTRLLVL.

Details on this clone: The CDR3 carries no conserved terminal phenylalanine or tryptophan, so it likely arises from a read error. It is unclear where the CDR3 begins or ends on the DNA, so no DNA is shown, and the CDR3 is as TCRdb lists it. The chain employs TRBV21-1 and TRBJ1-6; TRBD1, the D gene given by the table, was not confirmed from the DNA. TRBV21-1 is a known pseudogene. The CDR3 length equals 10 residues, ends included. The CDR3 sequence: CASSNNRGRS.

This clone was counted only a few times. This rearrangement joins TRBV2 to TRBJ1-2; 8 positions match TRBD1. The J segment lost 2 bases and the V segment lost 6 bases, leaving 11 bases of the junction unmatched. The CDR3 totals 16 residues. Germline assignment: CDR1 SNHLY and CDR2 FYNNEI. For the CDR3, the DNA is TGTGCCAGCAGGGGTCGACCGGGACAGGCGAACTATGGCTACACCTTC. Amino acid sequence: CASRGRPGQANYGYTF.

V usage is TRBV28 and J usage is TRBJ2-1; perhaps TRBD2 as D (6 bases). The ends were cut back, 2 bases at V and 0 bases at J, with 14 bases in the middle. Germline V gives CDR1 MDHEN, CDR2 SYDVKM. The CDR3 extends over 17 amino acids. CDR3 residues: CASSLGLASSSYNEQFF. Written as DNA, the CDR3 is TGTGCCAGCAGTTTAGGCCTAGCGAGCAGCTCCTACAATGAGCAGTTCTTC.

The rearrangement joins TRBV2 to TRBJ1-1; D gene ambiguous. Germline-derived CDR1 and CDR2 are SNHLY and FYNNEI. The CDR3 length is 13 residues. V was cut by 4 bases and J by 5 bases, with 11 bases left in between. Here the CDR3 reads CASSAREGTEAFF. In DNA form, the CDR3 reads TGTGCCAGCAGTGCTAGGGAAGGGACTGAAGCTTTCTTT. Combining the CDR3 with reference TRBV2 and TRBJ1-1 gives the whole variable domain EPEVTQTPSHQVTQMGQEVILRCVPISNHLYFYWYRQILGQKVEFLVSFYNNEISEKSEIFDDQFSVERPDGSNFTLKIRSTKLEDSAMYFCASSAREGTEAFFGQGTRLTVV.

This chain uses TRBV11-3 with TRBJ2-7, with D possibly called TRBD1 or TRBD2 (6 bases each). CDR1 is SGHNT, CDR2 YENEEA, per germline. This CDR3 spans 14 amino acids. The V and J ends lost 2 bases and 2 bases respectively, with 10 bases between them. As DNA, the CDR3 is TGTGCCAGCAGCTTACCGCGGGACACCTACGAGCAGTACTTC. Protein product: CASSLPRDTYEQYF. The full variable domain, completed using reference TRBV11-3 and TRBJ2-7, is EAGVVQSPRYKIIEKKQPVAFWCNPISGHNTLYWYLQNLGQGPELLIRYENEEAVDDSQLPKDRFSAERLKGVDSTLKIQPAELGDSAVYLCASSLPRDTYEQYFGPGTRLTVT.

The chain is built from TRBV2 and TRBJ2-4, with 9 nucleotides matching TRBD1. Germline V gene sequence: CDR1 SNHLY, CDR2 FYNNEI. Unmatched junction bases numbered 6, after V lost 10 bases and J lost 2 bases. The CDR3 spans 14 residues. The CDR3 sequence: CATAGTGTKNIQYF. CDR3 in DNA: TGTGCCACCGCCGGGACAGGGACCAAAAACATTCAGTACTTC.

This clone was found once. CDR3 in amino acids: CASSRQGPEKLFF. The CDR3 DNA is TGTGCCAGCAGTCGCCAGGGGCCCGAAAAACTGTTTTTT. The rearrangement joins TRBV27 to TRBJ1-4; a possible D gene is TRBD1 (6 bases). Germline CDR1 reads MNHEY; CDR2 reads SMNVEV (reference sequence). The CDR3 is 13 residues long. Between the trimmed V and J ends, which lost 5 bases and 8 bases, there was a span of 12 bases.

The rearrangement links TRBV18 to TRBJ1-5, with 10 bases identical to TRBD1. This CDR3 is built from 20 residues. The V and J ends lost 0 bases and 3 bases, in that order; junction bases with no gene match: 14. Germline V gene lookup returns CDR1 KGHSH and CDR2 LQKENI. The CDR3 DNA follows: TGTGCCAGCTCACCACCGTTTCCTTCCGGGGGGACAGGGGTCAATCAGCCCCAGCATTTT. It is translated as CASSPPFPSGGTGVNQPQHF.

CDR3 amino acids: CAWSGDYGYTF. The CDR3 DNA sequence: TGTGCCTGGAGTGGCGACTATGGCTACACCTTC. This sequence joins TRBV30 and TRBJ1-2; D gene unclear. V was shortened by 1 base and J by 3 bases, with 3 bases between the two germline ends. The CDR3 contains 11 residues. In germline, CDR1 is GTSNPN, CDR2 SVGIG (reference sequence). The full variable domain, its missing parts supplied by reference TRBV30 and TRBJ1-2, is SQTIHQWPATLVQPVGSPLSLECTVEGTSNPNLYWYRQAAGRGLQLLFYSVGIGQISSEVPQNLSASRPQDRQFILSSKKLLLSDSGFYLCAWSGDYGYTFGSGTRLTVV.

The CDR3 loop is CASSQTRSSYEQYF. In DNA form, the CDR3 reads TGTGCCAGCAGCCAAACGCGATCCTCCTACGAGCAGTACTTC. J is TRBJ2-5 and V is TRBV13; D is ambiguous. The J call is in doubt because the DNA end fits TRBJ2-7 better. CDR3 length equals 14 residues. Germline CDR1 is PRHDT and CDR2 is FYEKMQ (reference sequence).

This chain joins TRBV27 and TRBJ2-7; no reliable D call. This CDR3 region has 13 residues. The ends were cut back, 3 bases at V and 1 base at J, with 7 bases in the middle. From germline, CDR1 is MNHEY and CDR2 SMNVEV (reference sequence). The CDR3 DNA reads as TGTGCCAGCAGTTTCCGGAATTCCTACGAGCAGTACTTC. Amino acids: CASSFRNSYEQYF.

CDR3 protein: CASSPGAGATNEKLFF. The CDR3 DNA is TGCGCCAGCAGCCCTGGTGCAGGGGCAACTAATGAAAAACTGTTTTTT. V and J are TRBV5-1 and TRBJ1-4; the D gene is possibly TRBD1 (6 bases). The V end lost 4 bases, the J end lost 0 bases, and 13 bases lay between the germline ends. Germline CDR1 reads SGHRS; CDR2 reads YFSETQ. The CDR3 has 16 amino acids.

This chain connects TRBV11-3 to TRBJ2-3; perhaps D is TRBD1 or TRBD2 (5 bases each). With 4 bases removed from V and 4 bases from J, the gap between germline ends came to 12 bases. This CDR3 is 14 amino acids long. Germline CDR1 is SGHNT and CDR2 is YENEEA. The CDR3 here is CASSSSGRADTQYF. The CDR3 nucleotides read TGTGCCAGCAGCTCCTCGGGGCGCGCAGATACGCAGTATTTT.

In its sample, this clone was seen once. The gene calls are TRBV29-1 and TRBJ2-5, with 7 bases aligning to TRBD2. The germline gives CDR1 SQVTM, CDR2 ANQGSEA. This CDR3 is 14 amino acids long. V lost 4 bases, J lost 6 bases, and 11 bases stayed unmatched. CDR3 DNA sequence: TGCAGCGTTGGGCTCCCGCGGGGGAGAAAGACCCAGTACTTC. This translates into CSVGLPRGRKTQYF.

The chain combines TRBV6-4 with TRBJ2-1; 10 bases are a match to TRBD2. V dropped 6 bases and J dropped 3; count of bases not matched to a gene: 5. The CDR3 has 15 amino acids. Germline loops: CDR1 MRHNA, CDR2 SNTAGT. CDR3 nucleotides: TGTGCCAGCAGCGCCGGGACTAGCGACTACAATGAGCAGTTCTTC. This encodes CASSAGTSDYNEQFF.

This chain links TRBV5-4 with TRBJ1-2; 12 positions match TRBD1. V lost 0 bases to trimming and J lost 7 bases; unmatched junction nucleotides: 7. The CDR3 is 16 residues long. CDR1 is SGHNT, CDR2 YYREEE, per germline (reference sequence). This chain's CDR3 is CASSLGVGTGGRGYTF. The DNA for the CDR3 is TGTGCCAGCAGCTTGGGGGTAGGGACAGGGGGCCGTGGCTACACCTTC. The entire variable domain, with the rest obtained from reference TRBV5-4 and TRBJ1-2, is as follows: ETGVTQSPTHLIKTRGQQVTLRCSSQSGHNTVSWYQQALGQGPQFIFQYYREEENGRGNFPPRFSGLQFPNYSSELNVNALELDDSALYLCASSLGVGTGGRGYTFGSGTRLTVV.

The J gene is TRBJ1-1, the V gene TRBV19; maybe TRBD1 (6 bases). The germline CDR1 and CDR2 sequences are LNHDA and SQIVND (reference sequence). The CDR3 loop spans 14 amino acids. Between the trimmed V and J ends, which lost 5 bases and 6 bases, there was a span of 16 bases. CDR3 residues: CASSPRRGAPEAFF. The CDR3 DNA follows: TGTGCCAGTAGTCCGCGCAGGGGCGCCCCTGAAGCTTTCTTT. Combining the CDR3 with reference TRBV19 and TRBJ1-1 gives the whole variable domain DGGITQSPKYLFRKEGQNVTLSCEQNLNHDAMYWYRQDPGQGLRLIYYSQIVNDFQKGDIAEGYSVSREKKESFPLTVTSAQKNPTAFYLCASSPRRGAPEAFFGQGTRLTVV.

V and J are TRBV6-5 and TRBJ2-7; possibly TRBD2 for D (6 bases). CDR3 length: 15 amino acids. The germline gives CDR1 MNHEY, CDR2 SVGAGI. V lost 1 base, J lost 1 base, and 11 bases lay in between. The CDR3 is CASSYYGGASYEQYF. The CDR3 region has the DNA TGTGCCAGCAGTTACTACGGGGGTGCTTCCTACGAGCAGTACTTC.

CDR3 amino acids: CASSLRTGETQYF. In DNA, the CDR3 is TGTGCCAGCAGTCTCCGGACGGGAGAGACCCAGTACTTC. The rearrangement uses TRBV25-1 and TRBJ2-5; no reliable D call. The germline V and J ends were trimmed by 5 bases and 4 bases, with 11 bases remaining between them. The CDR3 spans 13 residues. Germline CDR1 and CDR2: MGHDK and SYGVNS.

V and J are TRBV12-5 and TRBJ2-1, with 8 bases identical to TRBD2. The germline V gene encodes CDR1 LGHNT and CDR2 FRNRAP. This CDR3 comprises 16 residues. Trimming at V came to 5 bases and at J to 0 bases, leaving 6 bases not matched to a gene. The CDR3: CASGPGLVDSYNEQFF. CDR3 nucleotide sequence: TGTGCTAGTGGTCCGGGACTAGTAGACTCCTACAATGAGCAGTTCTTC. Full variable domain (remainder filled in from reference TRBV12-5 and TRBJ2-1): DARVTQTPRHKVTEMGQEVTMRCQPILGHNTVFWYRQTMMQGLELLAYFRNRAPLDDSGMPKDRFSAEMPDATLATLKIQPSEPRDSAVYFCASGPGLVDSYNEQFFGPGTRLTVL.

In nucleotides, the CDR3 is TGTGCCAGCAGTGAAGAAGGGAAAGGCAATCAGCCCCAGCATTTT. Amino acid sequence: CASSEEGKGNQPQHF. The chain is built from TRBV2 and TRBJ1-5; no definite D call. The CDR3 loop spans 15 amino acids. V lost 1 base, J lost 2 bases, and 9 bases lay in between. CDR1 and CDR2 from the germline V gene are SNHLY and FYNNEI.